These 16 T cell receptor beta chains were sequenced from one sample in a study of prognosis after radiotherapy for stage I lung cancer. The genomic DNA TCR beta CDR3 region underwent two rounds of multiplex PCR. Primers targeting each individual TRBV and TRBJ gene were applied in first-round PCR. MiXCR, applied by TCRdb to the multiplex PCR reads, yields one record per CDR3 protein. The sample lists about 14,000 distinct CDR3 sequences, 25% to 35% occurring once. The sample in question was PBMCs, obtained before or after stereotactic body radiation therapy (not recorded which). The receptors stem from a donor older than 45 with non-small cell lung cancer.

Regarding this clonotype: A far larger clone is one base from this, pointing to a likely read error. CDR3 sequence (DNA): TGTGCCAGCAGCTTATCCGGAGGACCCCCTGAAGATACGCAGTATTTT. Translating gives CASSLSGGPPEDTQYF. The chain carries TRBV7-9 and TRBJ2-3; tentatively, D is TRBD2 (5 bases). The CDR3 consists of 16 residues. V was cut by 2 bases and J by 5 bases, with 17 bases left in between. Germline CDR1 reads SEHNR; CDR2 reads FQNEAQ (reference sequence). The full variable domain, completed using reference TRBV7-9 and TRBJ2-3, is DTGVSQNPRHKITKRGQNVTFRCDPISEHNRLYWYRQTLGQGPEFLTYFQNEAQLEKSRLLSDRFSAERPKGSFSTLEIQRTEQGDSAMYLCASSLSGGPPEDTQYFGPGTRLTVL.

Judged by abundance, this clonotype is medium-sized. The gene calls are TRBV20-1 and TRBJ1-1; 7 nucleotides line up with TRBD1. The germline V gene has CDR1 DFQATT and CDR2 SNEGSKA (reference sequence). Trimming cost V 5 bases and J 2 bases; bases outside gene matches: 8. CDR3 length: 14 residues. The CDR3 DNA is TGCAGTGCTTCCCGGGACAGCCTTAACACTGAAGCTTTCTTT. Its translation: CSASRDSLNTEAFF.

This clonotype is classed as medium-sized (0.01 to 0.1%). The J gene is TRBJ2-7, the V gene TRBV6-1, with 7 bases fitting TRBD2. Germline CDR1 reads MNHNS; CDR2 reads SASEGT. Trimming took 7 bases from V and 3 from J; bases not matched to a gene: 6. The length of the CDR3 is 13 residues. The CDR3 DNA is TGTGCCAGCACCCCGCGGGAGTTCTACGAGCAGTACTTC. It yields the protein CASTPREFYEQYF.

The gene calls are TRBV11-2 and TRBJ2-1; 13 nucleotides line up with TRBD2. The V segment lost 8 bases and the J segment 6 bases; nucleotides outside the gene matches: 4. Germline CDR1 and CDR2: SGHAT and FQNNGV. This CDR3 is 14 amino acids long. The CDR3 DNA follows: TGTGCCAGCGGGACTAGCGGGAATACCAATGAGCAGTTCTTC. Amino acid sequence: CASGTSGNTNEQFF.

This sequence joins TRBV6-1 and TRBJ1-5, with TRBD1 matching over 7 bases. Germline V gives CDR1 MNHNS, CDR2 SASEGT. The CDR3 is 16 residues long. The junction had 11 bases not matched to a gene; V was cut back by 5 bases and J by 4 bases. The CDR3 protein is CASSTRGGPENQPQHF. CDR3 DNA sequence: TGTGCCAGCAGTACCAGGGGGGGGCCTGAGAATCAGCCCCAGCATTTT.

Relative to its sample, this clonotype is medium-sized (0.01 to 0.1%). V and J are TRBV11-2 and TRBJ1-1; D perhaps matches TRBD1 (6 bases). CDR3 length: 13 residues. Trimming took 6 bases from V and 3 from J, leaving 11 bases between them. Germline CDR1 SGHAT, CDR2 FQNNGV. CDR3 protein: CASRLNRDTEAFF. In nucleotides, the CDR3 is TGTGCCAGCAGACTTAACAGGGACACTGAAGCTTTCTTT. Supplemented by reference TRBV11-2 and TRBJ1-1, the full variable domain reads EAGVAQSPRYKIIEKRQSVAFWCNPISGHATLYWYQQILGQGPKLLIQFQNNGVVDDSQLPKDRFSAERLKGVDSTLKIQPAKLEDSAVYLCASRLNRDTEAFFGQGTRLTVV.

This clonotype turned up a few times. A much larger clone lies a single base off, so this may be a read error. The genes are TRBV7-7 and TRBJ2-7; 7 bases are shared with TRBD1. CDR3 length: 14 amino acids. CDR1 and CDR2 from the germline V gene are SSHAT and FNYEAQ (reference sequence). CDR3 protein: CASSLRGPPYEQYF. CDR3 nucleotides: TGTGCTAGCAGCTTAAGGGGGCCTCCCTACGAGCAGTACTTC.

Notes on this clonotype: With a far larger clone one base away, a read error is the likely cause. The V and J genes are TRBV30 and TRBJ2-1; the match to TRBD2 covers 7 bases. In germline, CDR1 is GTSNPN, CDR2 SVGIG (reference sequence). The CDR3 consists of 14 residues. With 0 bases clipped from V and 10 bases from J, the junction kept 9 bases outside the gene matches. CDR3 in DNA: TGTGCCTGGAGTGTAATTCTTGGGGAGGGCGAGCAGTTCTTC. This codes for CAWSVILGEGEQFF.

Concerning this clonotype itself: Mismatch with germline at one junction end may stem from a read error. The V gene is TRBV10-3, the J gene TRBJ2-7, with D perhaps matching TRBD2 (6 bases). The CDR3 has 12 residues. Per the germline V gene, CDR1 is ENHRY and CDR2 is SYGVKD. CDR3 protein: CASGGSLYEQHF. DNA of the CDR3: TGTGCCTCCGGGGGTTCCCTCTACGAGCAGCACTTC.

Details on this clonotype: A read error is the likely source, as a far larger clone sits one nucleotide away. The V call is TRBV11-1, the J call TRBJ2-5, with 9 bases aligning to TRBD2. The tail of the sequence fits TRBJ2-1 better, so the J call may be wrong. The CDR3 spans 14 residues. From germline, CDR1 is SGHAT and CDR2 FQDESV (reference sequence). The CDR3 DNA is TGTGCCAGCAGCTTAGGGCGGGGGGGAAATGAGCAGTTCTTC. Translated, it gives CASSLGRGGNEQFF.

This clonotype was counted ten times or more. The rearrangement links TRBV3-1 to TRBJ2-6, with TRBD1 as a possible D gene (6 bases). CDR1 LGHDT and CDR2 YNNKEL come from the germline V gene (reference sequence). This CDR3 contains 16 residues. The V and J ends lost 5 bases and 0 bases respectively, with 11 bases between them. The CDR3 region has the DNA TGTGCCAGCAGCGCCGGACAGCGCTCTGGGGCCAACGTCCTGACTTTC. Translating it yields CASSAGQRSGANVLTF.

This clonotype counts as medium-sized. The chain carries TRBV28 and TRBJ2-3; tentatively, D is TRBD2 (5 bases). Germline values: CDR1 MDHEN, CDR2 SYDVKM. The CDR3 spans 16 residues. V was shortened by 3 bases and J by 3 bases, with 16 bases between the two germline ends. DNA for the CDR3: TGTGCCAGCAGTTTCGGTCTTGGGCCGGGGACAGATACGCAGTATTTT. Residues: CASSFGLGPGTDTQYF.

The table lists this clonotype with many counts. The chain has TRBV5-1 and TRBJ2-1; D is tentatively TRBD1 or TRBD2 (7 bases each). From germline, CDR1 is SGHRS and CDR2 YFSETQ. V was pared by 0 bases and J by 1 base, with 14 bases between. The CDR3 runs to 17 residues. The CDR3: CASSLGGGQRSYNEQFF. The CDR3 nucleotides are TGCGCCAGCAGCTTGGGGGGGGGACAGAGGTCCTACAATGAGCAGTTCTTC.

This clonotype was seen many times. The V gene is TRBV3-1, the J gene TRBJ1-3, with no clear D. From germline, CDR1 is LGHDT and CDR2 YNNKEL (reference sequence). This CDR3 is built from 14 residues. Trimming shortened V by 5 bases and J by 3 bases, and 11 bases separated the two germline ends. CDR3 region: CASSRPQLGNTIYF. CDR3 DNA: TGTGCCAGCAGCAGACCGCAACTTGGAAACACCATATATTTT.

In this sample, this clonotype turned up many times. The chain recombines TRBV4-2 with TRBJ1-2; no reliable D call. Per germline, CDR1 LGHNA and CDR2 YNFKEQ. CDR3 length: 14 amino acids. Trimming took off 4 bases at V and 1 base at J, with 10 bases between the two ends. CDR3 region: CASSPPTVNYGYTF. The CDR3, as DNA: TGTGCCAGCAGCCCCCCGACGGTTAACTATGGCTACACCTTC.

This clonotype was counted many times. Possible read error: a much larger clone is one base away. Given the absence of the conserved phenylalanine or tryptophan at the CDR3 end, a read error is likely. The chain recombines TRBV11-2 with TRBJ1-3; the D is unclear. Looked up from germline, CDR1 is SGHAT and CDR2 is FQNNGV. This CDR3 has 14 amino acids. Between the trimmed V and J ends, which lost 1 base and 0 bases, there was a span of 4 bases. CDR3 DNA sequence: TGTGCCAGCAGCTTAGTCGTCTCTGGAAACACCATATATCTT. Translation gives CASSLVVSGNTIYL.